The entry below gives a single T cell receptor beta chain sequence along with its context. The antigen remains undetermined. The data were obtained in a study of identical twins. The CDR3 is 15 amino acids. Looked up from germline, CDR1 is KGHSH and CDR2 is LQKENI. V was clipped by 2 bases and J by 2 bases, with 13 bases between them. Broader study findings: Twins' excess sharing was less marked for out-of-frame beta sequences.

TCRdb passed the 5' RACE reads through MiXCR, listing each CDR3 protein once. Of roughly 250,000 distinct CDR3 sequences detected, over 11% appear once; the ten largest clones hold approximately 8.2%. The rearrangement joins TRBV18 to TRBJ2-7; D not resolved. This TCR came from a woman aged 18-29 years in good health. Sequenced sample: memory (CD45RO+) T cells sorted from blood. CDR3 amino acids: CASSPINGATYEQYF. CDR3 DNA: TGTGCCAGCTCACCAATAAACGGCGCCACCTACGAGCAGTACTTC.